These 5 T cell receptor beta chains were sequenced from one sample in a study of blood T cell repertoires in COVID-19. Method: immunoSEQ multiplex PCR; TCRdb's copy keeps in-frame clones and lacks some. This table holds roughly 200,000 clones, more than 70% found once. The specimen sequenced was peripheral blood. The receptors were sampled from a person aged 65-85 years with COVID-19, enrolled during active disease.

V is TRBV28 and J is TRBJ1-4, with a weak D call TRBD1 (5 bases). The germline V gene encodes CDR1 MDHEN and CDR2 SYDVKM. Trimming removed 6 bases from V and 7 bases from J, with 21 bases in between. The CDR3 totals 16 residues. Here the CDR3 DNA reads TGTGCCAGCAGGGGGGGTTTGGGGACGGTGGTTGAAAAACTGTTTTTT. Translated: CASRGGLGTVVEKLFF.

V is TRBV7-9 and J is TRBJ2-7; a weak D match, TRBD2 (6 bases). V was cut by 5 bases and J by 7 bases, with 27 bases left in between. CDR1 is SEHNR and CDR2 is FQNEAQ in the germline V gene (reference sequence). The CDR3 loop spans 17 amino acids. The CDR3 sequence: CASSLPEGAGLPKEQYF. For the CDR3, the DNA is TGTGCCAGCAGCCTGCCCGAGGGAGCGGGCCTCCCGAAAGAGCAGTACTTC.

This chain joins TRBV12-3 or TRBV12-4 and TRBJ2-1; TRBD1 aligns across 7 bases. The CDR3 sequence is 13 residues long. With V trimmed by 5 bases and J by 8 bases, 6 bases remained unmatched. The CDR3 nucleotides read TGTGCCAGCAGTACCGGGACAGCCCATGAGCAGTTCTTC. It translates to CASSTGTAHEQFF.

This clone was recorded only once. The gene calls are TRBV4-3 and TRBJ2-4, with no clear D. Trimming shortened V by 0 bases and J by 10 bases, and 7 bases separated the two germline ends. Germline V CDR1 and CDR2: LGHNA, YSLEER. The CDR3 spans 12 residues. This CDR3 is CASSQDPRIQYF. The CDR3 bases are TGCGCCAGCAGCCAAGATCCGAGGATTCAGTACTTC.

In this sample, this clone turned up once. V usage is TRBV9 and J usage is TRBJ1-2; 11 bases map to TRBD1. The CDR3 length is 15 residues. V shed 4 bases, J shed 6 bases, and the junction held 8 bases outside the gene matches. Germline V gives CDR1 SGDLS, CDR2 YYNGEE. In DNA, the CDR3 is TGTGCCAGCAGCACATGGACAGGGGGCTTCGATGGCTACACCTTC. Protein product: CASSTWTGGFDGYTF.